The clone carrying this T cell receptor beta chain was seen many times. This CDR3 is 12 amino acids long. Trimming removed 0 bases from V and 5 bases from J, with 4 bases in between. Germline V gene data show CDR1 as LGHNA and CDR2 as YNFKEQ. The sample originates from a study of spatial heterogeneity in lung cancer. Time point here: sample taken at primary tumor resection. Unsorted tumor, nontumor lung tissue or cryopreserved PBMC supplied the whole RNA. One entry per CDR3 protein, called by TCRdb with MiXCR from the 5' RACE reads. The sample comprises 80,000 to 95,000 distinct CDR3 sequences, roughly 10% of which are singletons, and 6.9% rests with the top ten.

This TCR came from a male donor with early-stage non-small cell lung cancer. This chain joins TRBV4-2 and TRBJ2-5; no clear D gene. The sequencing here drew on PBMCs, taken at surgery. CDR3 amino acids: CASSQDRETQYF. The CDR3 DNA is TGTGCCAGCAGCCAAGATCGCGAGACCCAGTACTTC.